Sequencing of this T cell receptor beta chain was carried out in a study of blood T cell repertoires in COVID-19. V was clipped by 2 bases and J by 5 bases, with 10 bases between them. The CDR3 totals 13 residues. Germline V lookup: CDR1 SGHNT, CDR2 YYREEE (reference sequence). The protocol was immunoSEQ multiplex PCR, while the TCRdb copy is restricted to in-frame clones and leaves out a portion. The table lists 300,000 to 350,000 clones, approximately 89% of them singletons. Participant age was about 18 to 89 years, and participants resided in fewer than 25 US areas. Self-reported history from a screening survey and questionnaire set each donor's cohort. Cohort 3 donors were reported recovered after two negative PCRs, clearance, or symptom resolution.

The TCR originated in a woman aged 25 to 45 who had recovered from COVID-19. The V gene is TRBV5-4, the J gene TRBJ1-2, with a weak D call TRBD1 (5 bases). Sequenced: PBMCs or T cells enriched from blood (not recorded which). The CDR3 bases are TGTGCCAGCAGCTTTGACAGCCCTTATGGCTACACCTTC. Protein: CASSFDSPYGYTF.